The entry that follows covers one T cell receptor beta chain sequence. The target antigen is unknown. This specimen belongs to a study of CD8+CD57+ T cells in acquired aplastic anemia. About the research overall: The mean DNA yield obtained from sorted CD4+ and CD8+ cells came to approximately 3.2 ug. Study-wide results and limits: Roughly 27 sequences, all CD8+ CDR3, were shared between patients and controls.

Genomic DNA was employed as the template in profiling TCR beta VDJ and CDR3. Via MiXCR, TCRdb re-called the reads, giving one row per CDR3 protein. This table has roughly 100,000 distinct CDR3 sequences, approximately 73% appearing once. Individuals selected for sequencing had exhibited CD8+CD57+ cell expansion on flow cytometry. The study sampled blood from patients who had received no therapy. This CDR3 is built from 14 residues. The germline V gene encodes CDR1 DFQATT and CDR2 SNEGSKA (reference sequence). Trimming cost V 1 base and J 3 bases; bases outside gene matches: 3. The V gene is TRBV20-1, the J gene TRBJ2-7, with 10 bases identical to TRBD2. The TCR sequence derives from a human donor with aplastic anemia. The sample was sorted CD4+, CD8+, or CD8+CD57+ T cells (not recorded which) from PBMCs. Here the CDR3 reads CSARAASGSYEQYF. The CDR3 DNA follows: TGCAGTGCTAGAGCGGCTAGCGGGAGCTACGAGCAGTACTTC.